This T cell receptor beta chain is drawn from a study of blood T cell repertoires in COVID-19. Cohorts were assigned according to the clinical history that participants reported. The data were produced by immunoSEQ multiplex PCR, yet TCRdb's version contains in-frame clones alone and is incomplete. Found here are about 310,000 clones, around 89% of them singletons; the top ten hold 9.5%. The CDR3 spans 15 residues. Looked up from germline, CDR1 is MNHEY and CDR2 is SVGAGI. The V gene end was trimmed by 6 bases and the J gene end by 0 bases; junction bases not matched to a gene: 4. The chain uses TRBV6-5 and TRBJ2-5, with 10 bases that match TRBD1. The sequencing input was PBMCs or T cells enriched from blood (not recorded which). The sequence was collected from a middle-aged woman who had recovered from COVID-19. In DNA form, the CDR3 reads TGTGCCAGCAGCCTGGGACAGGGGTACCAAGAGACCCAGTACTTC. Translated, it gives CASSLGQGYQETQYF.